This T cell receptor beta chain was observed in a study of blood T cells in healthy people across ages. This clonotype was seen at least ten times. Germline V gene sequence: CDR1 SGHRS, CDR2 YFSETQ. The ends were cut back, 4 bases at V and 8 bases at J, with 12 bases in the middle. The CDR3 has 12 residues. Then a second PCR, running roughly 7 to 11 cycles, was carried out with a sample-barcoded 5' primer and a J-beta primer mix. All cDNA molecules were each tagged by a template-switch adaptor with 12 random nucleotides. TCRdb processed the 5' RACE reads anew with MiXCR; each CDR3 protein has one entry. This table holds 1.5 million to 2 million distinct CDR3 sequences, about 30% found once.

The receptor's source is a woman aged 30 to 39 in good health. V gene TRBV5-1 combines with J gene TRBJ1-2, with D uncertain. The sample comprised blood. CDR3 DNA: TGCGCCAGCAGCCGAGGACCAGGAGGCTACACCTTC. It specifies CASSRGPGGYTF.